Presented here are 23 T cell receptor beta chains from one specimen sequenced in a study of T-cell reconstitution after alpha-beta-depleted transplantation in children. Researchers prepared the TCRbeta library using unique molecular identifiers, the study reports. TCRdb re-called the PCR reads with MiXCR, one entry per CDR3 protein. The repertoire holds approximately 250,000 distinct CDR3 sequences, with under 30% as singletons. The sequences come from PBMCs, collected before TCRalphabeta/CD19-depleted stem cell transplant. Receptors were obtained from a girl aged 2-10 years with Fanconi anemia, due to receive a stem cell transplant.

This clonotype was counted at least ten times. V and J are TRBV20-1 and TRBJ2-1, with D unclear. Germline V gives CDR1 DFQATT, CDR2 SNEGSKA (reference sequence). The CDR3 covers 15 residues. V lost 2 bases, J lost 0 bases, and 11 bases lay in between. DNA of the CDR3: TGCAGTGCTAGAACTGGGTCCTCCTCCTACAATGAGCAGTTCTTC. It encodes CSARTGSSSYNEQFF.

Ten or more counts support this clonotype. V is TRBV29-1 and J is TRBJ2-7, with 14 bases lining up with TRBD2. This CDR3 contains 17 residues. CDR1 and CDR2 (germline): SQVTM, ANQGSEA. The J segment lost 6 bases and the V segment lost 6 bases, leaving 16 bases of the junction unmatched. CDR3 in amino acids: CSVSLGGTSGRWSEQYF. CDR3 nucleotide sequence: TGCAGCGTCTCGTTAGGGGGGACTAGCGGGAGATGGAGCGAGCAGTACTTC.

Ten or more counts support this clonotype. V is TRBV20-1 and J is TRBJ2-1, with 10 bases that match TRBD2. Trimming at V came to 6 bases and at J to 4 bases, leaving 9 bases not matched to a gene. The CDR3 spans 15 residues. CDR1 is DFQATT and CDR2 is SNEGSKA in the germline V gene (reference sequence). CDR3 DNA sequence: TGCAGTGCCGAGTCCGGGACTAGCGTGTACAATGAGCAGTTCTTC. Protein: CSAESGTSVYNEQFF.

This clonotype was recorded at least ten times. The V and J genes are TRBV9 and TRBJ1-6; D may be TRBD1 (5 bases). Germline V CDR1 and CDR2: SGDLS, YYNGEE. V lost 0 bases and J 2 bases, leaving 6 bases between the germline ends. The CDR3 has 15 residues. CDR3 in amino acids: CASSVGTTYNSPLHF. The DNA of the CDR3 is TGTGCCAGCAGCGTAGGGACAACCTATAATTCACCCCTCCACTTT.

At least ten counts were recorded for this clonotype. This sequence joins TRBV29-1 and TRBJ2-7; D assignment may be TRBD1 or TRBD2 (5 bases each). The CDR3 consists of 12 residues. Germline V gene data show CDR1 as SQVTM and CDR2 as ANQGSEA. V lost 2 bases, J lost 2 bases, and 7 bases lay in between. CDR3: CSVEMGPYEQYF. The CDR3 nucleotides read TGCAGCGTTGAAATGGGACCCTACGAGCAGTACTTC.

This clonotype has a handful of counts. The chain recombines TRBV20-1 with TRBJ1-2; 8 bases are shared with TRBD1. Trimming at V came to 5 bases and at J to 1 base, leaving 3 bases not matched to a gene. The CDR3 is 13 amino acids. The germline V gene has CDR1 DFQATT and CDR2 SNEGSKA (reference sequence). The CDR3 DNA reads TGCAGTGCTGAGGACAGGGTTAACTATGGCTACACCTTC. Translated, it gives CSAEDRVNYGYTF.

This clonotype was found many times. The chain recombines TRBV27 with TRBJ2-7; 9 positions agree with TRBD2. Germline CDR1 is MNHEY and CDR2 is SMNVEV (reference sequence). The CDR3 runs to 17 residues. J lost 1 base, V lost 7 bases, and 14 bases had no gene match. The CDR3 sequence: CASTYRGSGGFSYEQYF. CDR3 nucleotide sequence: TGTGCCAGCACCTACAGGGGCAGCGGGGGGTTTTCCTACGAGCAGTACTTC.

The chain links TRBV20-1 to TRBJ2-7, with 11 bases matching TRBD2. Germline lookup yields CDR1 DFQATT and CDR2 SNEGSKA (reference sequence). Germline trimming cut 2 bases from V and 9 bases from J; bases unmatched to any gene: 6. The CDR3 spans 13 residues. Written as DNA, the CDR3 is TGCAGTGCTAGATACCTAGCGGGAGGTGTGCAGTACTTC. Residues: CSARYLAGGVQYF.

This clonotype was recorded at least ten times. The rearrangement uses TRBV29-1 and TRBJ1-2; 9 bases line up with TRBD1. The CDR3 is made up of 15 amino acids. V shed 6 bases and J 6 bases; nucleotides not matched to a gene: 14. Germline V gene sequence: CDR1 SQVTM, CDR2 ANQGSEA. CDR3 sequence reads: CSVAGQGALWDGYTF. CDR3 DNA sequence: TGCAGCGTGGCGGGACAGGGTGCGTTATGGGATGGCTACACCTTC.

This clonotype has a handful of counts. This rearrangement joins TRBV30 to TRBJ1-2; 7 bases agree with TRBD1. The germline V gene encodes CDR1 GTSNPN and CDR2 SVGIG (reference sequence). There are 12 residues in the CDR3. The ends lost 0 bases at V and 8 bases at J; junction bases unmatched: 3. The CDR3 is CAWSVRGQGYTF. CDR3 coding DNA: TGTGCCTGGAGTGTTAGGGGGCAAGGCTACACCTTC.

This clonotype was seen at least ten times. The chain has TRBV29-1 and TRBJ2-2, with D perhaps being TRBD1 or TRBD2 (5 bases each). Germline CDR1 and CDR2: SQVTM and ANQGSEA. V lost 4 bases, J lost 6 bases, and 15 bases lay in between. The length of the CDR3 is 14 residues. Here the CDR3 DNA reads TGCAGCGTTGTAGAGGGGTTAGGGGCCGGGGAGCTGTTTTTT. The encoded protein is CSVVEGLGAGELFF.

This clonotype was counted at least ten times. The V and J genes are TRBV12-3 or TRBV12-4 and TRBJ2-3, with TRBD1 matching over 7 bases. This CDR3 is built from 12 residues. Trimming cost V 5 bases and J 11 bases; bases outside gene matches: 7. The CDR3 here is CASSPRQGRQYF. The CDR3 region has the DNA TGTGCCAGCAGTCCTCGACAGGGCAGGCAGTATTTT.

Many counts were recorded for this clonotype. The V call is TRBV28, the J call TRBJ2-1; TRBD1 might be the D (7 bases). CDR3 size: 18 residues. Germline lookup yields CDR1 MDHEN and CDR2 SYDVKM. Trimming removed 6 bases at V and 4 bases at J, with 25 bases between. The CDR3, as DNA: TGTGCCAGCAGACTAACAGGGGAGGATGCAGAGAAATACAATGAGCAGTTCTTC. Translating it yields CASRLTGEDAEKYNEQFF.

This clonotype was seen at least ten times. The rearrangement uses TRBV20-1 and TRBJ1-1; 7 bases are shared with TRBD1. CDR3 length equals 14 residues. V lost 6 bases to trimming and J lost 4 bases; unmatched junction nucleotides: 11. Germline loops: CDR1 DFQATT, CDR2 SNEGSKA (reference sequence). The CDR3 DNA sequence: TGCAGTGCGAAATTAGGGGGCTTGAGCACTGAAGCTTTCTTT. Protein product: CSAKLGGLSTEAFF.

This clonotype showed up many times. The chain joins TRBV12-3 or TRBV12-4 to TRBJ2-1; the match to TRBD2 covers 10 bases. V lost 2 bases and J lost 9; bases outside the gene matches: 4. The CDR3 runs to 14 residues. The CDR3 here is CASSLLAGVGEQFF. CDR3 DNA: TGTGCCAGCAGTTTACTAGCGGGAGTTGGTGAGCAGTTCTTC.

This clonotype was counted a few times. The V and J genes are TRBV19 and TRBJ2-1, with 11 bases that match TRBD2. Germline values: CDR1 LNHDA, CDR2 SQIVND (reference sequence). With V trimmed by 5 bases and J by 5 bases, 8 bases remained unmatched. This CDR3 is 16 amino acids long. CDR3 in amino acids: CASSVPSGRRNNEQFF. The CDR3, as DNA: TGTGCCAGTAGTGTCCCTAGCGGGAGGCGAAACAATGAGCAGTTCTTC.

In its sample, this clonotype was seen many times. The rearrangement joins TRBV12-3 or TRBV12-4 to TRBJ2-7; TRBD1 agrees at 9 bases. Trimming removed 6 bases from V and 3 bases from J; junction bases left unmatched: 9. The CDR3 is 15 residues long. This chain's CDR3 is CASSRRDREIYEQYF. CDR3 bases: TGTGCCAGCAGCAGAAGGGACAGGGAAATCTACGAGCAGTACTTC.

This clonotype has at least ten counts. The rearrangement links TRBV5-1 to TRBJ2-7, with D maybe TRBD1 (5 bases). Trimming pared 5 bases from V and 2 bases from J, leaving 17 bases between. The CDR3 consists of 15 residues. Germline V lookup: CDR1 SGHRS, CDR2 YFSETQ. This CDR3 reads CASREQAMPPYEQYF. Here the CDR3 DNA reads TGCGCCAGCAGGGAACAGGCCATGCCACCCTACGAGCAGTACTTC.

This clonotype was picked up a small number of times. The chain links TRBV20-1 to TRBJ1-5; D gene ambiguous. The germline V gene encodes CDR1 DFQATT and CDR2 SNEGSKA (reference sequence). The CDR3 sequence is 14 residues long. Trimming shortened V by 0 bases and J by 0 bases, and 6 bases separated the two germline ends. The CDR3 DNA follows: TGCAGTGCTAGAGATGCGCGTAGCAATCAGCCCCAGCATTTT. Its translation: CSARDARSNQPQHF.

This clonotype was counted between two and nine times. The chain combines TRBV20-1 with TRBJ2-1; D gene uncertain. CDR3 length: 10 amino acids. Germline assignment: CDR1 DFQATT and CDR2 SNEGSKA (reference sequence). Trimming left V 5 bases short and J 10 bases short, with 9 bases between. DNA of the CDR3: TGCAGTGCTGGGGTGGCGGAGCAGTTCTTC. Translating it yields CSAGVAEQFF.

This clonotype was detected ten times or more. V and J are TRBV12-3 or TRBV12-4 and TRBJ2-7; possible D gene TRBD2, 5 bases. This CDR3 is 13 amino acids long. V was trimmed by 2 bases and J by 2 bases, leaving 7 bases between them. CDR3 in amino acids: CASSLPGTYEQYF. The CDR3 region has the DNA TGTGCCAGCAGTTTACCGGGAACCTACGAGCAGTACTTC.

In its sample, this clonotype was seen many times. The chain is built from TRBV10-1 and TRBJ2-1; D is undetermined. The CDR3 length is 14 residues. Germline V lookup: CDR1 WNHNN, CDR2 SYGVQD (reference sequence). The V and J ends lost 4 bases and 4 bases respectively, with 11 bases between them. Written as DNA, the CDR3 is TGCGCCAGCAGTGTACGAGGAAGTTACAATGAGCAGTTCTTC. Encoded protein: CASSVRGSYNEQFF.

The chain combines TRBV29-1 with TRBJ2-5; D call uncertain. Germline V gene data show CDR1 as SQVTM and CDR2 as ANQGSEA. V shed 3 bases and J shed 5 bases, with 16 bases lying between them. CDR3 length: 14 residues. This chain's CDR3 is CSVEFGTFWETQYF. For the CDR3, the DNA is TGCAGCGTTGAGTTTGGAACTTTTTGGGAGACCCAGTACTTC. Full variable domain (outside the CDR3, taken from reference TRBV29-1 and TRBJ2-5): SAVISQKPSRDICQRGTSLTIQCQVDSQVTMMFWYRQQPGQSLTLIATANQGSEATYESGFVIDKFPISRPNLTFSTLTVSNMSPEDSSIYLCSVEFGTFWETQYFGPGTRLLVL.